These 17 T cell receptor beta chains share one sample of origin, sequenced in a study of siplizumab effects on memory and regulatory T cells. The method was immunoSEQ multiplex PCR; TCRdb's version includes in-frame clones alone and lacks a portion of them. The sample has 100,000 to 110,000 clones; 75% to 95% are singletons. Material: CD4+ T cells sorted from blood. These receptor sequences come from a human donor in good health.

The V and J genes are TRBV19 and TRBJ1-1; D gene unclear. The ends were cut back, 6 bases at V and 1 base at J, with 9 bases in the middle. The CDR3 has 13 residues. Germline CDR1 reads LNHDA; CDR2 reads SQIVND (reference sequence). The CDR3 loop reads CASSRRENTEAFF. Written as DNA, the CDR3 is TGTGCCAGTAGCCGCAGAGAGAACACTGAAGCTTTCTTT.

The chain couples TRBV7-2 to TRBJ2-7, with D tentatively TRBD1 (5 bases). This CDR3 region has 13 residues. Germline CDR1 and CDR2: SGHTA and FQGNSA. V was trimmed by 9 bases and J by 2 bases, leaving 14 bases between them. The CDR3 DNA is TGTGCCAGTAGGGGCGGCGCTCCCTACGAGCAGTACTTC. Translating it yields CASRGGAPYEQYF.

The rearrangement uses TRBV4-3 and TRBJ2-7; 12 bases are shared with TRBD2. The CDR3 loop spans 16 amino acids. Germline V gene sequence: CDR1 LGHNA, CDR2 YSLEER. Trimming at V came to 4 bases and at J to 7 bases, leaving 11 bases not matched to a gene. CDR3 in DNA: TGCGCCAGCAGCCCACTCCTAGCGGGGGGGCCTTGGGAGCAGTACTTC. It encodes CASSPLLAGGPWEQYF.

The rearrangement links TRBV11-2 to TRBJ2-1; TRBD1 agrees at 9 bases. Unmatched junction bases numbered 4, after V lost 1 base and J lost 0 bases. The germline CDR1 and CDR2 sequences are SGHAT and FQNNGV. The CDR3 has 17 residues. CDR3 residues: CASSLGGDRASYNEQFF. The CDR3 DNA is TGTGCCAGCAGCTTAGGAGGGGACAGGGCCTCCTACAATGAGCAGTTCTTC. The full variable domain, with the rest looked up from reference TRBV11-2 and TRBJ2-1, is EAGVAQSPRYKIIEKRQSVAFWCNPISGHATLYWYQQILGQGPKLLIQFQNNGVVDDSQLPKDRFSAERLKGVDSTLKIQPAKLEDSAVYLCASSLGGDRASYNEQFFGPGTRLTVL.

The gene calls are TRBV6-1 and TRBJ2-1; 10 positions match TRBD2. Germline V gene lookup returns CDR1 MNHNS and CDR2 SASEGT. The CDR3 loop spans 15 amino acids. The trim removed 1 base at V and 6 bases at J, leaving 3 bases unmatched. This CDR3 reads CASSEVSGGFNEQFF. The CDR3 coding sequence is TGTGCCAGCAGTGAAGTTAGCGGGGGGTTCAATGAGCAGTTCTTC.

This chain uses TRBV7-9 with TRBJ1-1; D remains ambiguous. Trimming left V 3 bases short and J 2 bases short, with 7 bases between. This CDR3 comprises 13 residues. Germline CDR1 reads SEHNR; CDR2 reads FQNEAQ (reference sequence). CDR3 loop: CASSLRGNTEAFF. The DNA for the CDR3 is TGTGCCAGCAGCTTGCGAGGAAACACTGAAGCTTTCTTT.

The chain links TRBV10-3 to TRBJ2-1; 7 nucleotides line up with TRBD1. The CDR3 runs 17 residues. CDR1 is ENHRY, CDR2 SYGVKD, per germline. J lost 8 bases, V lost 0 bases, and 13 bases had no gene match. CDR3 residues: CAISESTGLIFIDEQFF. CDR3 in DNA: TGTGCCATCAGTGAGTCGACAGGGTTAATCTTTATCGATGAGCAGTTCTTC.

This chain joins TRBV6-4 and TRBJ2-1; D could derive from TRBD1 or TRBD2 (5 bases each). This CDR3 is 17 amino acids long. With 0 bases removed from V and 8 bases from J, the gap between germline ends came to 20 bases. Looked up from germline, CDR1 is MRHNA and CDR2 is SNTAGT. CDR3 loop: CASSDSFLPGRTYEQFF. Here the CDR3 DNA reads TGTGCCAGCAGTGACTCGTTCTTACCGGGACGGACTTATGAGCAGTTCTTC.

This chain links TRBV12-2 with TRBJ2-7; the table's D call, TRBD2, has no DNA check behind it. TRBV12-2 is classified as a pseudogene. The CDR3 length is 18 residues. CDR3 sequence: CASRLDGGGTPSSYEQYF. CDR3 bases: TGTGCAAGTCGCTTAGACGGAGGAGGGACCCCTAGCTCCTACGAGCAGTACTTC.

The chain is built from TRBV7-2 and TRBJ2-2; unclear D gene. CDR1 is SGHTA and CDR2 is FQGNSA in the germline V gene. The V end was cut by 6 bases, the J end by 5 bases, with 19 bases between. This CDR3 spans 16 amino acids. The CDR3 DNA reads as TGTGCCAGCAGTTTTGCGCCCGTGGTGGGGACCGGGGAGCTGTTTTTT. This sequence encodes CASSFAPVVGTGELFF.

The chain couples TRBV11-3 to TRBJ2-7; 8 bases agree with TRBD1. Germline CDR1 is SGHNT and CDR2 is YENEEA. Trimming cost V 1 base and J 0 bases; bases outside gene matches: 11. The CDR3 loop spans 18 amino acids. The CDR3 is CASSLGKGGQGISYEQYF. Here the CDR3 DNA reads TGTGCCAGCAGCTTAGGAAAGGGTGGACAGGGAATCTCCTACGAGCAGTACTTC.

This chain links TRBV7-6 with TRBJ2-1, with D possibly TRBD1 on 6 matching bases. Germline CDR1 and CDR2: SGHVS and FNYEAQ. The CDR3 length is 17 residues. V lost 4 bases and J lost 2, with 18 bases in between. CDR3 nucleotides: TGTGCCAGCAGCTCCCGATTTCGCCAGGGGACCTACAATGAGCAGTTCTTC. This translates into CASSSRFRQGTYNEQFF.

The chain recombines TRBV19 with TRBJ1-1, with D perhaps TRBD1 (6 bases). The germline V gene encodes CDR1 LNHDA and CDR2 SQIVND (reference sequence). This CDR3 has 14 residues. Trimming took off 4 bases at V and 0 bases at J, with 9 bases between the two ends. The CDR3 is CASSTGHLNTEAFF. For the CDR3, the DNA is TGTGCCAGTAGTACGGGACACCTGAACACTGAAGCTTTCTTT.

This clone has just one count. The J gene is TRBJ1-2, the V gene TRBV28; TRBD1 might be the D (6 bases). V shed 8 bases and J shed 5 bases, with 15 bases lying between them. The CDR3 is made up of 13 amino acids. Germline V gene sequence: CDR1 MDHEN, CDR2 SYDVKM. Here the CDR3 reads CASGRTGPYGYTF. As DNA, the CDR3 is TGTGCCAGCGGCCGCACAGGGCCGTATGGCTACACCTTC.

This chain uses TRBV5-6 with TRBJ2-4; D gene unclear. This CDR3 comprises 13 residues. The germline CDR1 and CDR2 sequences are SGHDT and YYEEEE. V was trimmed by 0 bases and J by 6 bases, leaving 7 bases between them. CDR3 amino acids: CASSLGGANIQYF. The CDR3 nucleotides are TGTGCCAGCAGCTTGGGGGGTGCAAACATTCAGTACTTC.

This clone occurred a few times. This rearrangement joins TRBV14 to TRBJ1-2; D call uncertain. Deletions cut 3 bases from V and 4 bases from J, with 6 bases between. The CDR3 sequence is 12 residues long. Germline CDR1 and CDR2: SGHDN and FVKESK. CDR3 bases: TGTGCCAGCAGCCATGGACCCTATGGCTACACCTTC. Translated: CASSHGPYGYTF. Based on the CDR3 plus reference TRBV14 and TRBJ1-2, the full variable domain is EAGVTQFPSHSVIEKGQTVTLRCDPISGHDNLYWYRRVMGKEIKFLLHFVKESKQDESGMPNNRFLAERTGGTYSTLKVQPAELEDSGVYFCASSHGPYGYTFGSGTRLTVV.

The V and J genes are TRBV2 and TRBJ2-2; tentatively, D is TRBD2 (6 bases). The CDR3 is 14 residues long. Trimming removed 7 bases at V and 8 bases at J, with 17 bases between. The V gene's germline CDR1 is SNHLY and CDR2 FYNNEI. The CDR3 DNA reads TGTGCCAGCACCTGGACTACAGGAGGAGGGGAGCTGTTTTTT. Translation: CASTWTTGGGELFF.